This T cell receptor (beta chain) was identified during a study of blood T cell repertoires in COVID-19. Across the whole study: PBMCs, B-cell-depleted T cells, or T cells provided the cDNA or gDNA that made up the material.

Authors' analysis steps: Amplification of reference gene primers provided the estimated nucleated cell counts. Sequencing used immunoSEQ multiplex PCR; TCRdb keeps in-frame clones, though not all of them. Clonal size and the V and J genes are those of that table, whereas D and trimming came from the DNA. Of hundreds of thousands of clones listed, around 80% are singletons. CDR1 is LGHDT, CDR2 YNNKEL, per germline (reference sequence). Trimming removed 1 base at V and 4 bases at J, with 4 bases between. The CDR3 totals 13 residues. This clone came up a few times. Recruits, aged about 18 to 100 years, lived in 24 US areas. Participants' reported clinical history set cohort assignment.

The gene calls are TRBV3-1 (or the pseudogene TRBV3-2) and TRBJ1-4; D unresolved. Sequenced material: PBMCs or T cells enriched from blood (not recorded which). This TCR came from a man aged 30 to 39 with acute COVID-19. The CDR3 DNA reads as TGTGCCAGCAGCCAAGGCAGTAATGAAAAACTGTTTTTT. It yields the protein CASSQGSNEKLFF.